This entry lists 13 T cell receptor beta chains sequenced from one sample in a study of blood T cell repertoires in COVID-19. The table came from immunoSEQ multiplex PCR; TCRdb's copy has only in-frame clones and leaves some out. The sample lists roughly 150,000 clones, approximately 79% occurring once. The specimen sequenced was peripheral blood. These receptor sequences come from a man over 45 with active or convalescent COVID-19.

The V gene is TRBV11-3, the J gene TRBJ2-3; possibly TRBD2 for D (7 bases). Germline V lookup: CDR1 SGHNT, CDR2 YENEEA. The CDR3 runs to 16 residues. V dropped 5 bases and J dropped 2 bases, with 17 bases sitting between them. The CDR3 protein is CASSERLAGDTDTQYF. The CDR3 DNA reads as TGTGCCAGCAGCGAACGACTAGCAGGGGACACAGATACGCAGTATTTT. Full variable domain (rest looked up from reference TRBV11-3 and TRBJ2-3): EAGVVQSPRYKIIEKKQPVAFWCNPISGHNTLYWYLQNLGQGPELLIRYENEEAVDDSQLPKDRFSAERLKGVDSTLKIQPAELGDSAVYLCASSERLAGDTDTQYFGPGTRLTVL.

This clone was seen a single time. The junction differs from germline at one of its ends, possibly a read error. V usage is TRBV7-7 and J usage is TRBJ2-5; 10 nucleotides line up with TRBD2. CDR1 is SSHAT, CDR2 FNYEAQ, per germline (reference sequence). The length of the CDR3 is 15 residues. CDR3 nucleotides: TGTGCTAGCAGCCCCTCTAGCGGGAGAGCAGAGACCCAGTACTTC. Protein sequence: CASSPSSGRAETQYF.

With respect to this clone: Other DNA sequences from this sample encode an identical CDR3 as well. This chain connects TRBV7-3 to TRBJ2-1, with unresolved D. Germline V CDR1 and CDR2: SGHTA, FQGTGA. The CDR3 is 15 residues long. The ends were cut back, 5 bases at V and 0 bases at J, with 11 bases in the middle. Here the CDR3 DNA reads TGTGCCAGCAGCCCAGCGCCCAGCTCCTACAATGAGCAGTTCTTC. This translates into CASSPAPSSYNEQFF.

The chain recombines TRBV5-6 with TRBJ1-2; D is ambiguous. V was pared by 4 bases and J by 3 bases, with 13 bases between. CDR3 length: 14 amino acids. CDR1 and CDR2 from the germline V gene are SGHDT and YYEEEE. The CDR3 loop reads CASSPGGTYYGYTF. CDR3 DNA: TGTGCCAGCAGCCCCGGCGGTACTTACTATGGCTACACCTTC.

The V and J genes are TRBV5-4 and TRBJ1-3; possible D gene TRBD1, 5 bases. The CDR3 extends over 16 amino acids. The V end lost 3 bases, the J end lost 0 bases, and 13 bases lay between the germline ends. Germline V gives CDR1 SGHNT, CDR2 YYREEE (reference sequence). In DNA form, the CDR3 reads TGTGCCAGCAGCTCAGCGGGACGCCGCTCTGGAAACACCATATATTTT. Translation gives CASSSAGRRSGNTIYF.

The chain is built from TRBV6-5 and TRBJ2-3; 9 bases map to TRBD2. Per germline, CDR1 MNHEY and CDR2 SVGAGI. The CDR3 loop spans 15 amino acids. The trim removed 0 bases at V and 3 bases at J, leaving 1 base unmatched. The CDR3 loop reads CASSYSGLATDTQYF. The CDR3 region has the DNA TGTGCCAGCAGTTACTCGGGACTAGCAACAGATACGCAGTATTTT.

The chain has TRBV21-1 and TRBJ2-4; TRBD1, as called in the table, went unchecked against the DNA. TRBV21-1 is assigned pseudogene status. The CDR3 runs to 16 residues. CDR3 DNA sequence: TGTGCCAGCAGCAAAGAGGACAGGGGGGCCAAAAACATTCAGTACTTC. Protein: CASSKEDRGAKNIQYF.

This sequence joins TRBV18 and TRBJ2-5; 11 nucleotides agree with TRBD2. This CDR3 region has 16 residues. Germline V gene data show CDR1 as KGHSH and CDR2 as LQKENI. V shed 4 bases and J 5 bases; nucleotides not matched to a gene: 9. In DNA, the CDR3 is TGTGCCAGCTCACTGACTACTAGCGGGAGCCGGGAGACCCAGTACTTC. Translated: CASSLTTSGSRETQYF.

The rearrangement links TRBV28 to TRBJ2-7; 7 bases fit TRBD2. The CDR3 is 13 amino acids. Germline CDR1 MDHEN, CDR2 SYDVKM. V trimming: 7 bases; J trimming: 1 base; junction bases outside the gene matches: 4. The DNA for the CDR3 is TGTGCCAGCACGGCGGGAGTTTCCTACGAGCAGTACTTC. It specifies CASTAGVSYEQYF.

This chain connects TRBV7-2 to TRBJ2-2; maybe TRBD2 (5 bases). Looked up from germline, CDR1 is SGHTA and CDR2 is FQGNSA. CDR3 length: 16 residues. V lost 4 bases and J lost 5, with 17 bases in between. The CDR3 here is CASSSQPPGSTGELFF. The CDR3 nucleotides are TGTGCCAGCAGCTCCCAACCCCCGGGGTCGACCGGGGAGCTGTTTTTT.

This chain uses TRBV20-1 with TRBJ1-2, with D perhaps matching TRBD1 (6 bases). With 3 bases removed from V and 3 bases from J, the gap between germline ends came to 23 bases. The CDR3 has 17 amino acids. Germline-derived CDR1 and CDR2 are DFQATT and SNEGSKA (reference sequence). The CDR3 here is CSASLGAAHELYYGYTF. CDR3 bases: TGCAGTGCTAGTTTGGGGGCAGCCCACGAGTTGTACTATGGCTACACCTTC.

The rearrangement joins TRBV5-1 to TRBJ2-7; 7 nucleotides line up with TRBD2. V was clipped by 0 bases and J by 6 bases; unmatched bases: 12. Germline values: CDR1 SGHRS, CDR2 YFSETQ. This CDR3 contains 16 residues. Here the CDR3 reads CASSLEASGSSAEQYF. CDR3 nucleotides: TGCGCCAGCAGCTTGGAGGCTAGCGGATCGAGTGCCGAGCAGTACTTC.

The CDR3 sequence: CASSFGQAAGGYTF. The CDR3, as DNA: TGTGCCAGCAGTTTTGGACAGGCCGCAGGGGGCTACACCTTC. This sequence joins TRBV28 and TRBJ1-2; 7 bases are a match to TRBD1. After removal of 3 bases from V and 8 bases from J, the junction contained 9 bases not matched to a gene. In germline, CDR1 is MDHEN, CDR2 SYDVKM. This CDR3 has 14 amino acids.